This section outlines one T cell receptor (beta chain) sequence together with its context. This record comes from a study of blood T cell repertoires in COVID-19. Method: immunoSEQ multiplex PCR; TCRdb's copy keeps in-frame clones and lacks some. Seen here are roughly 160,000 clones, about 87% observed once, and the top ten hold over 9%. With 6 bases removed from V and 5 bases from J, the gap between germline ends came to 20 bases. Germline lookup yields CDR1 SGHTS and CDR2 YDEGEE. The CDR3 has 15 residues. The V gene is TRBV5-8, the J gene TRBJ2-5; D may be TRBD1 (5 bases). Sequencing used peripheral blood. The clonotype originates from a woman aged 70-85 years with COVID-19, enrolled during active disease. CDR3 sequence (DNA): TGTGCCAGCAACCCTAGGGGCGGATTTCAGGAGACCCAGTACTTC. Translated: CASNPRGGFQETQYF. The variable domain in full, completed from reference TRBV5-8 and TRBJ2-5, reads EAGVTQSPTHLIKTRGQQATLRCSPISGHTSVYWYQQALGLGLQFLLWYDEGEERNRGNFPPRFSGRQFPNYSSELNVNALELEDSALYLCASNPRGGFQETQYFGPGTRLLVL.